The sequence of this T cell receptor beta chain was determined in a study of OX40 agonist ivuxolimab in advanced cancers. Turning to the study itself: The mean age was roughly 60 years, ranging from about 23 to 79, with about four fifths of participants male.

V dropped 6 bases and J dropped 8 bases, with 19 bases sitting between them. Germline V gene data show CDR1 as MDHEN and CDR2 as SYDVKM. This CDR3 has 15 amino acids. This table comes from immunoSEQ multiplex PCR, and its TCRdb copy is limited to in-frame clones, with some not included. The data contain 55,000 to 85,000 clones, roughly 89% of them seen just once; the ten biggest clones take up approximately 3%. Sequencing used CD4+ or CD8+ T cells sorted from blood, obtained in a trial of the OX40 agonist ivuxolimab. The rearrangement uses TRBV28 and TRBJ1-4; possible D gene TRBD1, 5 bases. This clonotype was sampled from an adult with an advanced solid tumor such as melanoma, head and neck, liver or kidney cancer. The CDR3: CASSFPGRGREKLFF. In DNA form, the CDR3 reads TGTGCCAGCAGCTTCCCGGGTAGGGGCCGGGAAAAACTGTTTTTT.